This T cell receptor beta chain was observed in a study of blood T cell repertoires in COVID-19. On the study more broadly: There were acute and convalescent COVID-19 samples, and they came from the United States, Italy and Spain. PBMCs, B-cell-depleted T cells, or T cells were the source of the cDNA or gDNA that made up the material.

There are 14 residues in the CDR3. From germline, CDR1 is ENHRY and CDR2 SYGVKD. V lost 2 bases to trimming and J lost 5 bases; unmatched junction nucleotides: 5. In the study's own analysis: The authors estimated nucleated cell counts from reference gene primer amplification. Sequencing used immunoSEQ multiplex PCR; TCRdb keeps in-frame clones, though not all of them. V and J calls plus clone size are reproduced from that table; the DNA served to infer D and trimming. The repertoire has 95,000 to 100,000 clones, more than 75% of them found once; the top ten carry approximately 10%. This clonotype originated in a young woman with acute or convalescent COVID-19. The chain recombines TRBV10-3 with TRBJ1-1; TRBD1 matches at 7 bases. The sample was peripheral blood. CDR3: CAISEPDRDTEAFF. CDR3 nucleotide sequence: TGTGCCATCAGTGAGCCTGACAGGGATACTGAAGCTTTCTTT.